This T cell receptor beta chain derives from a study of shared clonotypes between healthy human individuals. Study observations and caveats: Clonotypes shared by all four sorted-subset donors had higher generation probabilities than non-shared clonotypes.

TCRdb's copy holds only in-frame clones and misses some; the assay was immunoSEQ multiplex PCR. The data contain about 1.1 million clones, roughly 80% of them singletons. With regard to this clone: Its target is unknown.

This sequence was found in a man aged 18 to 35 in good health. Some clones in this sample may be carry-over from other donors' samples. The sequencing input was memory CD4+ T cells from PBMCs. Subset defined: CD45RA-negative fraction.

CDR3 nucleotide sequence: TGTGCCACTTTCGCCGGGACTAGCGGGAGGGCCCGGACAGATACGCAGTATTTT. This encodes CATFAGTSGRARTDTQYF. This chain uses TRBV19 with TRBJ2-3, with 16 positions matching TRBD2. The CDR3 spans 18 residues. From germline, CDR1 is LNHDA and CDR2 SQIVND (reference sequence). The V gene end was trimmed by 10 bases and the J gene end by 3 bases; junction bases not matched to a gene: 13.